This T cell receptor (beta chain) was recorded in a study of CXCR3-negative and CXCR3-positive naive CD8 T cells. Points from the study as a whole: Compared with CXCR3-negative naive cells, CXCR3-positive naive cells showed more hydrophobic TRB CDR3s.

Germline values: CDR1 SQVTM, CDR2 ANQGSEA. The CDR3 sequence is 15 residues long. In regard to this clonotype: The antigen is unknown.

UMI-tagged TRB cDNA libraries were built via 5' RACE. From its re-call of the 5' RACE reads, TCRdb lists each CDR3 protein once, without DNA. This sample carries 85,000 to 90,000 distinct CDR3 sequences, with less than 0.85% going to the ten biggest clones. The TCR originated in a human donor in good health. Some clones in this sample may be carry-over from other donors' samples. The chain uses TRBV29-1 and TRBJ2-7; TCRdb gives TRBD1 as the D gene, but with no DNA this cannot be confirmed. The sequenced sample was naive CXCR3+ CD8+ T cells from blood. Indicated subset: CD45RO-CCR7+CD27+CD95- naive CD8+ T cells expressing CXCR3 (TNR3+). The CDR3 loop is CSVEIPGQGPYEQYF.